A selection of T cell receptor beta chains follows, all from one sample in a study of blood T cells in healthy people across ages. Using its own MiXCR run on the 5' RACE reads, TCRdb lists one record per CDR3 protein. The table records just over 1 million distinct CDR3 sequences, 35% to 50% of them present only once. The sequencing sample was made of blood. The receptors were gathered from a woman aged 55-69 years in good health. Both conserved end residues are part of each CDR3.

TRBV5-6	TRBJ2-1	CASSLVRGGADNEQFF
TRBV6-2/TRBV6-3	TRBJ2-7	CASFAGQGAYEQYF
TRBV20-1	TRBJ2-1	CSARPTSGSYNEQFF
TRBV10-3	TRBJ1-1	CAIRSTGKSTEAFF
TRBV18	TRBJ2-7	CASSPAMGRPYEQYF
TRBV27	TRBJ1-5	CASSNGPRGSNQPQHF
TRBV10-3	TRBJ2-3	CAISEESGITSNTDTQYF
TRBV28	-	CASTRGTSYEQYF
TRBV12-5	TRBJ2-7	CASGLPRTIAQSPSYEQYF
TRBV3-1	TRBJ2-5	CASSQGGVWEQYF
TRBV10-3	TRBJ2-1	CAISEGSIGYNEQFF
TRBV30	TRBJ2-7	CAWNLDLGHLSPEQYF